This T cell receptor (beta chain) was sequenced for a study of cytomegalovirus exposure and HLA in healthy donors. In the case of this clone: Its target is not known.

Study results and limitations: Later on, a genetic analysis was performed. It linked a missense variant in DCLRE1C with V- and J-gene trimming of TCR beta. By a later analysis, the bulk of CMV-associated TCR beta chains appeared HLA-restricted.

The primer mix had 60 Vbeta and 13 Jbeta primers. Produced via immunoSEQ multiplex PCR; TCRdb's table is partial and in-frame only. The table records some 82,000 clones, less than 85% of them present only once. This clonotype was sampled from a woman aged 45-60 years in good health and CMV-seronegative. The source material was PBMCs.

The CDR3 DNA reads TGTGCCAGCAGCTCGGAGGGACGGCGGGGGGGCCGTAATGAGCAGTTCTTC. Protein: CASSSEGRRGGRNEQFF. The V gene is TRBV5-4, the J gene TRBJ2-1; 9 bases match TRBD2. CDR3 size: 17 residues. The germline V gene has CDR1 SGHNT and CDR2 YYREEE (reference sequence). With 3 bases clipped from V and 7 bases from J, the junction kept 14 bases outside the gene matches.